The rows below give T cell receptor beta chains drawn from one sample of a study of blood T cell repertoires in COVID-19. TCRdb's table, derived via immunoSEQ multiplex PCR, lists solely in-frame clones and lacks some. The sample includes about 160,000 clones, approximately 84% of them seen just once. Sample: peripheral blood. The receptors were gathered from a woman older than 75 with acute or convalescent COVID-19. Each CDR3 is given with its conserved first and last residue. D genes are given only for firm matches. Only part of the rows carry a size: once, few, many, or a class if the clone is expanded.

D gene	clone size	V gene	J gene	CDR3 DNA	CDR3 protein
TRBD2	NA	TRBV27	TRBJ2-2	TGTGCCAGCAGTCTCGGACTAGCGGGAGGTGCCGGGGAGCTGTTTTTT	CASSLGLAGGAGELFF
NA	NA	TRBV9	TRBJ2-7	TGTGCCAGCAGCGCATCTCCGACTGGCGAGCAGTACTTC	CASSASPTGEQYF
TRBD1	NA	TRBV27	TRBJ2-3	TGTGCCAGCAGTTTATTGGGACAGGGGCGCACAGATACGCAGTATTTT	CASSLLGQGRTDTQYF
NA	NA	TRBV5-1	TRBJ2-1	TGCGCCAGCAGCTTGATAGATCCTTCCTACAATGAGCAGTTCTTC	CASSLIDPSYNEQFF
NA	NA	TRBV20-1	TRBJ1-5	TGCAGTGCTAGTGGTACAGCTACGACCGGCAATCAGCCCCAGCATTTT	CSASGTATTGNQPQHF
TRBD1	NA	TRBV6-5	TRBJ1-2	TGTGCCAGCAGAACGACAGGGTTGCAGGGCTACACCTTC	CASRTTGLQGYTF
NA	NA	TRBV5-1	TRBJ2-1	TGCGCCAGCAGCTTGGGGACAGAGTACAATGAGCAGTTCTTC	CASSLGTEYNEQFF
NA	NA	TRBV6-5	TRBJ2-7	TGTGCCAGCAAACTTCAAGGGGGTAACTACGAGCAGTACTTC	CASKLQGGNYEQYF
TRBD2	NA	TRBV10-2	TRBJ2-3	TGCGCCAGCACTTTAGCGGGAGGCACAGATACGCAGTATTTT	CASTLAGGTDTQYF
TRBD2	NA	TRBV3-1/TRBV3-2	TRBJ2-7	TGTGCCAGCAGTCCGACTAGCTGGAGCTCCTACGAGCAGTACTTC	CASSPTSWSSYEQYF
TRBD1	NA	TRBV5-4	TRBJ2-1	TGTGCCAGCAGCTTGACAACAGGGGTATACAATGAGCAGTTCTTC	CASSLTTGVYNEQFF
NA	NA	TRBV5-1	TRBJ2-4	TGCGCCAGTTCTTCTATTGCAGGGAAAAACATTCAGTACTTC	CASSSIAGKNIQYF
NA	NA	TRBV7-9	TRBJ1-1	TGTGCCAGCAGCTTAAGTCGGGTATCCGGCAACACTGAAGCTTTCTTT	CASSLSRVSGNTEAFF
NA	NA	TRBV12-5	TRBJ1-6	TGTGCTAGTGGTTTGGAGAGGAATTCACCCCTCCACTTT	CASGLERNSPLHF
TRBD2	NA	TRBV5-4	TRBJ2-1	TGTGCCAGCAGCTTAGCGGGAGGGCCTTGGAATGAGCAGTTCTTC	CASSLAGGPWNEQFF
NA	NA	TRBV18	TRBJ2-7	TGTGCCAGCTCAATGGTCCGGTGGACAGATGTTTACGAGCAGTACTTC	CASSMVRWTDVYEQYF
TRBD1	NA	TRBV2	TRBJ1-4	TGTGCCAGCAGTGTACAGGGGGCCGGGGAAAAACTGTTTTTT	CASSVQGAGEKLFF
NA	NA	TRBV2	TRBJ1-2	TGTGCCAGCAGCCACCAGGGGTTTAACTATGGCTACACCTTC	CASSHQGFNYGYTF
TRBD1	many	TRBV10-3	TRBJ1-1	TGTGCCATCAGTACGGGACAGGGGGCCACTGAAGCTTTCTTT	CAISTGQGATEAFF
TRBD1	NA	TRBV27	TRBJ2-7	TGTGCCAGCAGTCCGCAGGGGGCCCCCTACGAGCAGTACTTC	CASSPQGAPYEQYF
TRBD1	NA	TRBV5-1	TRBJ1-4	TGCGCCAGCAGCTTGGGTCCTCAGGGGGCAACTAATGAAAAACTGTTTTTT	CASSLGPQGATNEKLFF
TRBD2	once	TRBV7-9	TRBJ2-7	TGTGCCAGCAGCGCCCGGTCGTTCGGGAGGGTCGAGCAGTACTTC	CASSARSFGRVEQYF
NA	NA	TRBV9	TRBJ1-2	TGTGCCAGCAGCCCTAGTGGGGGGGACTATGGCTACACCTTC	CASSPSGGDYGYTF
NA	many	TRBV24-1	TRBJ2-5	TGTGCCACCAGTGATTTCCAGGGTCAGCAAGAGACCCAGTACTTC	CATSDFQGQQETQYF
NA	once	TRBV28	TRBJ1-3	TGTGCCAGCAGACGACAGACGGGAAACACCATATATTTT	CASRRQTGNTIYF
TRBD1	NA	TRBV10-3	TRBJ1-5	TGTGCCATCATGGGGACAGGAGTGAATCAGCCCCAGCATTTT	CAIMGTGVNQPQHF
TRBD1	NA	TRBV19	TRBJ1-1	TGTGCCAGTAGTATGGGACAGGGATGGAACACTGAAGCTTTCTTT	CASSMGQGWNTEAFF
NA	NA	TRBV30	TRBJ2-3	TGTGCCTGGAGTGAAACCGTCTATAATCCAGATACGCAGTATTTT	CAWSETVYNPDTQYF
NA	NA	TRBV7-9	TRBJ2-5	TGTGCCAGCAGCCCCAGGGGAGAGACCCAGTACTTC	CASSPRGETQYF
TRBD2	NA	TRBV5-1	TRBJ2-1	TGCGCCAGCGTTACGGGACTAGGTTTCGATGAGCAGTTCTTC	CASVTGLGFDEQFF
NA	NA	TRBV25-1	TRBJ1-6	TGTGCCAGCAGTGAATATAAGGGGAGGAATTCACCCCTCCACTTT	CASSEYKGRNSPLHF
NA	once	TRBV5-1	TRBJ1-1	TGCGCCAGCAGCCTACAGGAGAACACTGAAGCTTTCTTT	CASSLQENTEAFF
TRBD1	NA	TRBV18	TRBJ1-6	TGTGCCAGCTCACCGTCGGGACAGCCTAATTCACCCCTCCACTTT	CASSPSGQPNSPLHF